Listed below are T cell receptor beta chains from one sample, sequenced in a study of graft-versus-host responses after intestinal transplantation. Some clones are missing from TCRdb's copy, which holds only in-frame ones; the method was immunoSEQ multiplex PCR. The sample includes 40,000 to 55,000 clones, more than 85% of them seen just once. This specimen consisted of PBMCs, obtained 524 days after transplant. Source of these receptors: a human patient who received an intestinal transplant, so some T cells may come from the graft donor. CDR3s include the opening cysteine and the closing phenylalanine or tryptophan. The D gene is left open where the match is weak. Clone size, where shown, is once, few, many, or a class for clones that have expanded.

TRBJ1-5,.,TRBV21-1,.,CASSKRDGNQPQHF,TGTGCCAGCAGCAAACGGGATGGCAATCAGCCCCAGCATTTT
TRBJ2-7,once,TRBV28,.,CASSLAGPRHEQYF,TGTGCCAGCAGTTTAGCGGGACCTCGCCACGAGCAGTACTTC
TRBJ1-3,.,TRBV18,.,CASSPSGWAQRGNTIYF,TGTGCCAGCTCACCCTCCGGGTGGGCACAGAGGGGAAACACCATATATTTT
TRBJ1-1,.,TRBV5-8,.,CASSRLDRPSPEAFF,TGTGCCAGCAGCCGTCTCGACAGGCCTTCTCCTGAAGCTTTCTTT
TRBJ2-5,.,TRBV28,TRBD2,CASSLGLAGGPRDETQYF,TGTGCCAGCAGTCTCGGACTAGCGGGAGGGCCGAGGGACGAGACCCAGTACTTC
TRBJ2-7,.,TRBV5-1,.,CASSPGTGTYEQYF,TGCGCCAGCAGCCCCGGGACTGGAACCTACGAGCAGTACTTC
TRBJ2-7,once,TRBV7-2,TRBD2,CASSLRGRALDEQYF,TGTGCCAGCAGCTTACGCGGGAGGGCCCTCGACGAGCAGTACTTC
TRBJ2-1,.,TRBV20-1,.,CSARGYNEQFF,TGCAGTGCTAGAGGATACAATGAGCAGTTCTTC
TRBJ2-7,.,TRBV18,.,CASSQADKVNYEQYF,TGTGCCAGCTCACAGGCCGACAAGGTGAACTACGAGCAGTACTTC
TRBJ2-1,once,TRBV5-4,.,CASSLVGRLSYNEQFF,TGTGCCAGCAGCTTGGTTGGCAGGCTCTCCTACAATGAGCAGTTCTTC
TRBJ1-2,.,TRBV4-2,.,CASSLVTKYGYTF,TGTGCCAGCAGCTTGGTTACGAAATATGGCTACACCTTC
TRBJ2-1,.,TRBV27,TRBD2,CASRGTSGRHSYNEQFF,TGTGCCAGCAGAGGGACTAGCGGGAGGCACTCCTACAATGAGCAGTTCTTC
TRBJ2-1,once,TRBV28,TRBD2,CASSLGAGDAYNEQFF,TGTGCCAGCAGTTTAGGCGCGGGAGACGCTTACAATGAGCAGTTCTTC
TRBJ2-1,.,TRBV4-1,.,CASSQDREDGTYNEQFF,TGCGCCAGCAGCCAAGATCGAGAAGACGGTACCTACAATGAGCAGTTCTTC
TRBJ1-5,.,TRBV30,TRBD1,CAWSVPGTGTNNQPQHF,TGTGCCTGGAGTGTACCCGGGACAGGCACTAACAATCAGCCCCAGCATTTT
TRBJ1-3,.,TRBV10-1,TRBD1,CASSEDRGNPSSGNTIYF,TGCGCCAGCAGTGAGGACAGGGGAAACCCTTCCTCTGGAAACACCATATATTTT
TRBJ2-3,.,TRBV2,.,CASSVLGPDDTQYF,TGTGCCAGCAGTGTTTTGGGGCCAGACGATACGCAGTATTTT
TRBJ1-1,.,TRBV28,TRBD1,CASSLPPGGGGTEAFF,TGTGCCAGCAGTTTACCCCCAGGGGGCGGGGGCACTGAAGCTTTCTTT
TRBJ2-3,few,TRBV10-3,.,CAISDGSPADTQYF,TGTGCCATCAGTGACGGTAGCCCGGCAGATACGCAGTATTTT
TRBJ2-1,.,TRBV10-2,TRBD1,CASSEFGTGASYNEQFF,TGCGCCAGCAGTGAGTTTGGGACAGGGGCGTCATACAATGAGCAGTTCTTC
TRBJ2-7,.,TRBV5-1,.,CASSLEAGKTYEQYF,TGCGCCAGCAGCTTGGAGGCAGGGAAAACCTACGAGCAGTACTTC
TRBJ2-3,few,TRBV11-3,.,CASSESTDTQYF,TGTGCCAGCAGCGAGAGCACAGATACGCAGTATTTT
TRBJ1-1,.,TRBV13,.,CASNRGGGTEAFF,TGTGCCAGCAACCGGGGTGGTGGTACTGAAGCTTTCTTT
TRBJ2-7,.,TRBV7-9,.,CASSLAGGYEQYF,TGTGCCAGCAGCTTAGCGGGGGGTTACGAGCAGTACTTC
TRBJ1-1,few,TRBV29-1,.,CSVEGGLAFF,TGCAGCGTTGAGGGGGGCCTAGCTTTCTTT
TRBJ1-4,.,TRBV5-4,.,CASIQGLNNEKLFF,TGTGCCAGCATCCAGGGACTGAATAATGAAAAACTGTTTTTT